This T cell receptor beta chain came from a study of liver allograft versus peripheral blood T cells. About the research overall: Blood and transplanted-liver T cell receptor repertoires from recipients were compared. Findings of the study overall: There were reportedly differences between T cell receptor repertoires inside liver allografts and those in peripheral blood.

In the case of this clonotype: No antigen is known for it.

TCRdb reprocessed the reads via MiXCR and lists one record per CDR3 protein. The table lists about 13,000 distinct CDR3 sequences, less than 20% of them singletons. The junction had 13 bases not matched to a gene; V was cut back by 6 bases and J by 4 bases. CDR1 and CDR2 from the germline V gene are MNHEY and SMNVEV (reference sequence). The CDR3 is 16 residues long. The sequence was collected from a human patient who had a liver transplant. Some T cells may be supplied by the graft donor. The rearrangement uses TRBV27 and TRBJ2-3; 7 positions match TRBD2. The CDR3 is CASSPLGGSAADTQYF. In DNA, the CDR3 is TGTGCCAGCAGCCCCCTGGGCGGGAGCGCCGCAGATACGCAGTATTTT.